The 31 T cell receptor beta chains below all came from one sample that was sequenced in a study of OX40 agonist ivuxolimab in advanced cancers. Libraries were prepared by immunoSEQ multiplex PCR; TCRdb keeps only in-frame clonotypes and omits some of them. The sample holds roughly 80,000 clones, about nine tenths seen once. Sequencing used CD4+ or CD8+ T cells sorted from blood, obtained in a trial of the OX40 agonist ivuxolimab. The receptors were gathered from an adult with an advanced solid tumor such as melanoma, head and neck, liver or kidney cancer.

The chain joins TRBV6-1 to TRBJ1-1, with TRBD1 matching 9 bases. V lost 6 bases and J lost 8; bases outside the gene matches: 13. Germline V gene lookup returns CDR1 MNHNS and CDR2 SASEGT. CDR3 length: 15 amino acids. This chain's CDR3 is CASRPGQGGRAEAFF. The CDR3 coding sequence is TGTGCCAGCAGGCCGGGACAGGGAGGAAGGGCGGAAGCTTTCTTT.

V gene TRBV5-6 combines with J gene TRBJ2-7; 12 bases align to TRBD1. Germline CDR1 reads SGHDT; CDR2 reads YYEEEE. The CDR3 totals 14 residues. V gave up 3 bases and J gave up 2 bases; unmatched junction bases: 0. CDR3 loop: CASSWDRGPYEQYF. CDR3 nucleotides: TGTGCCAGCAGCTGGGACAGGGGGCCCTACGAGCAGTACTTC.

The chain uses TRBV11-3 and TRBJ2-6, with D perhaps TRBD1 (6 bases). Trimming took off 1 base at V and 0 bases at J, with 10 bases between the two ends. The CDR3 has 17 residues. From germline, CDR1 is SGHNT and CDR2 YENEEA. DNA of the CDR3: TGTGCCAGCAGCTTAGGCCAGGGGAGCTCTGGGGCCAACGTCCTGACTTTC. It encodes CASSLGQGSSGANVLTF.

This rearrangement joins TRBV6-5 to TRBJ2-3; maybe TRBD1 (6 bases). The CDR3 spans 14 residues. Germline values: CDR1 MNHEY, CDR2 SVGAGI. V dropped 7 bases and J dropped 0 bases, with 11 bases sitting between them. The CDR3 DNA sequence: TGTGCCAGCAACGTACAGGGTAGCACAGATACGCAGTATTTT. Its protein is CASNVQGSTDTQYF.

J is TRBJ2-3 and V is TRBV2; 10 bases fit TRBD2. The junction had 6 bases not matched to a gene; V was cut back by 5 bases and J by 4 bases. Looked up from germline, CDR1 is SNHLY and CDR2 is FYNNEI. CDR3 length equals 15 residues. DNA of the CDR3: TGTGCCAGCAGTTATAGCGGGGGGCGCGCAGATACGCAGTATTTT. Encoded protein: CASSYSGGRADTQYF.

CDR3 residues: CASSLYGEGDRVSGEKLFF. The CDR3, as DNA: TGTGCCAGCAGTTTATATGGTGAGGGGGACAGGGTCTCGGGAGAAAAACTGTTTTTT. The V gene is TRBV28, the J gene TRBJ1-4, with TRBD1 matching over 9 bases. The CDR3 is 19 residues long. J lost 8 bases, V lost 1 base, and 17 bases had no gene match. Germline CDR1 MDHEN, CDR2 SYDVKM.

The chain employs TRBV9 and TRBJ2-7; D remains ambiguous. V was trimmed by 0 bases and J by 4 bases, leaving 11 bases between them. The CDR3 is 14 residues long. Germline lookup yields CDR1 SGDLS and CDR2 YYNGEE. CDR3 sequence: CASSVGNTRYEQYF. CDR3 sequence (DNA): TGTGCCAGCAGCGTAGGAAACACCCGTTACGAGCAGTACTTC.

This chain joins TRBV5-8 and TRBJ1-4; D not resolved. V dropped 1 base and J dropped 3 bases, with 10 bases sitting between them. This CDR3 is 15 amino acids long. The V gene's germline CDR1 is SGHTS and CDR2 YDEGEE. CDR3 sequence reads: CASSLWTGSNEKLFF. In nucleotides, the CDR3 is TGTGCCAGCAGCTTGTGGACGGGATCTAATGAAAAACTGTTTTTT. Complete variable domain (other parts from reference TRBV5-8 and TRBJ1-4): EAGVTQSPTHLIKTRGQQATLRCSPISGHTSVYWYQQALGLGLQFLLWYDEGEERNRGNFPPRFSGRQFPNYSSELNVNALELEDSALYLCASSLWTGSNEKLFFGSGTQLSVL.

This chain joins TRBV5-1 and TRBJ2-1, with 10 bases matching TRBD1. This CDR3 is 12 amino acids long. V dropped 7 bases and J dropped 8; count of bases not matched to a gene: 3. Germline-derived CDR1 and CDR2 are SGHRS and YFSETQ. CDR3 in DNA: TGCGCCAGCGGGACAGGGGTGCATGAGCAGTTCTTC. As protein: CASGTGVHEQFF.

The gene calls are TRBV6-1 and TRBJ2-1; 10 bases fit TRBD2. Germline values: CDR1 MNHNS, CDR2 SASEGT. V lost 7 bases and J lost 7; bases outside the gene matches: 4. The CDR3 sequence is 13 residues long. The CDR3 loop is CASTLAGLNEQFF. CDR3 bases: TGTGCCAGCACACTAGCGGGGCTAAATGAGCAGTTCTTC.

The rearrangement joins TRBV5-4 to TRBJ1-2; no clear D. Germline CDR1 SGHNT, CDR2 YYREEE (reference sequence). Trimming shortened V by 0 bases and J by 3 bases, and 18 bases separated the two germline ends. This CDR3 spans 17 amino acids. CDR3 DNA: TGTGCCAGCAGCTTGGCCGGGGTACCGCCAACTGACTATGGCTACACCTTC. It yields the protein CASSLAGVPPTDYGYTF.

This clone was detected a few times. The junction departs from germline at one end; a sequencing error may be responsible. The CDR3 loop reads CSVKDRMRETQYF. The CDR3 coding sequence is TGCAGCGTTAAAGACAGGATGAGAGAGACCCAGTACTTC. This rearrangement joins TRBV29-1 to TRBJ2-5, with a weak D call TRBD1 (6 bases). The germline V gene has CDR1 SQVTM and CDR2 ANQGSEA. CDR3 size: 13 residues. Filled out from reference TRBV29-1 and TRBJ2-5, the complete variable domain reads SAVISQKPSRDICQRGTSLTIQCQVDSQVTMMFWYRQQPGQSLTLIATANQGSEATYESGFVIDKFPISRPNLTFSTLTVSNMSPEDSSIYLCSVKDRMRETQYFGPGTRLLVL.

The chain is built from TRBV6-5 and TRBJ1-3; D uncertain. CDR3 length: 14 amino acids. CDR1 is MNHEY, CDR2 SVGAGI, per germline. V lost 0 bases, J lost 2 bases, and 5 bases lay in between. Here the CDR3 reads CASSYSRAGNTIYF. In DNA, the CDR3 is TGTGCCAGCAGTTACTCCCGGGCTGGAAACACCATATATTTT.

The chain employs TRBV5-1 and TRBJ1-1; D call uncertain. Germline V gene lookup returns CDR1 SGHRS and CDR2 YFSETQ. The V and J ends lost 3 bases and 3 bases respectively, with 30 bases between them. The CDR3 contains 20 residues. The CDR3 is CASSSLGFSGVLQVDTEAFF. CDR3 nucleotide sequence: TGCGCCAGCAGCTCGCTGGGCTTCAGTGGAGTCCTACAAGTGGACACTGAAGCTTTCTTT.

Of note for this clone: Other nucleotide sequences from this sample produce the same CDR3. The V call is TRBV2, the J call TRBJ2-5, with D uncertain. The germline gives CDR1 SNHLY, CDR2 FYNNEI. This CDR3 is built from 10 residues. With 3 bases removed from V and 5 bases from J, the gap between germline ends came to 1 base. CDR3 bases: TGTGCCAGCAGTGAGGAGACCCAGTACTTC. Its protein is CASSEETQYF.

The rearrangement links TRBV11-2 to TRBJ2-1; D is undetermined. V was trimmed by 5 bases and J by 10 bases, leaving 12 bases between them. Per germline, CDR1 SGHAT and CDR2 FQNNGV. This CDR3 contains 12 residues. Here the CDR3 reads CASSNSEGEQFF. The CDR3 DNA reads TGTGCCAGCAGCAACTCCGAAGGAGAGCAGTTCTTC.

The chain carries TRBV5-1 and TRBJ2-6; 13 bases fit TRBD2. This CDR3 spans 19 amino acids. The germline CDR1 and CDR2 sequences are SGHRS and YFSETQ. The J segment lost 0 bases and the V segment lost 4 bases, leaving 7 bases of the junction unmatched. The CDR3 DNA is TGCGCCAGCAGCCCCGGACTAGCGGGAGCAAGCTCTGGGGCCAACGTCCTGACTTTC. Translated: CASSPGLAGASSGANVLTF.

The V call is TRBV28, the J call TRBJ1-5; the D gene is possibly TRBD1 (6 bases). The CDR3 length is 16 residues. Germline CDR1 reads MDHEN; CDR2 reads SYDVKM. V lost 8 bases and J 7 bases, leaving 24 bases between the germline ends. The CDR3 here is CASARTVGGWLQPQHF. In nucleotides, the CDR3 is TGTGCCAGCGCTAGGACGGTAGGGGGGTGGCTACAGCCCCAGCATTTT.

The chain has TRBV6-5 and TRBJ1-1, with no clear D. CDR3 length: 14 amino acids. CDR1 and CDR2 (germline): MNHEY, SVGAGI. V was clipped by 4 bases and J by 2 bases, with 11 bases between them. This CDR3 reads CASSSLSVNTEAFF. DNA for the CDR3: TGTGCCAGCAGTTCCCTCTCAGTTAACACTGAAGCTTTCTTT.

The chain joins TRBV28 to TRBJ1-2; 7 bases line up with TRBD1. Germline-derived CDR1 and CDR2 are MDHEN and SYDVKM. The CDR3 sequence is 12 residues long. J lost 8 bases, V lost 4 bases, and 4 bases had no gene match. CDR3 in amino acids: CASSSQQGGYTF. CDR3 sequence (DNA): TGTGCCAGCAGTTCCCAACAGGGGGGCTACACCTTC.

The chain joins TRBV5-5 to TRBJ2-3; 7 nucleotides line up with TRBD2. Trimming at V came to 0 bases and at J to 5 bases, leaving 0 bases not matched to a gene. The CDR3 has 13 amino acids. CDR1 is SGHKS and CDR2 is YYEKEE in the germline V gene (reference sequence). CDR3: CASSLERGDTQYF. CDR3 bases: TGTGCCAGCAGCTTGGAGCGGGGAGATACGCAGTATTTT.

This chain uses TRBV6-5 with TRBJ2-7; 7 bases fit TRBD1. The length of the CDR3 is 11 residues. Germline trimming cut 6 bases from V and 5 bases from J; bases unmatched to any gene: 1. Looked up from germline, CDR1 is MNHEY and CDR2 is SVGAGI. The CDR3 DNA reads TGTGCCAGCAGAAGGGGGCACGAGCAGTACTTC. Translated: CASRRGHEQYF.

CDR3 sequence: CASSVGLAGINEQFF. CDR3 sequence (DNA): TGTGCCAGCAGTGTAGGTCTAGCGGGAATCAATGAGCAGTTCTTC. The chain couples TRBV2 to TRBJ2-1; 9 positions match TRBD2. Germline CDR1 and CDR2: SNHLY and FYNNEI. The V gene end was trimmed by 4 bases and the J gene end by 6 bases; junction bases not matched to a gene: 7. CDR3 size: 15 residues.

V is TRBV19 and J is TRBJ2-1, with TRBD2 matching over 12 bases. V was pared by 1 base and J by 7 bases, with 5 bases of the junction left unmatched. The germline V gene has CDR1 LNHDA and CDR2 SQIVND (reference sequence). The CDR3 runs 16 residues. The CDR3 nucleotides are TGTGCCAGTAGTATAGTCGCGACTAGCGGGAGAAATGAGCAGTTCTTC. It encodes CASSIVATSGRNEQFF. Full variable domain (rest looked up from reference TRBV19 and TRBJ2-1): DGGITQSPKYLFRKEGQNVTLSCEQNLNHDAMYWYRQDPGQGLRLIYYSQIVNDFQKGDIAEGYSVSREKKESFPLTVTSAQKNPTAFYLCASSIVATSGRNEQFFGPGTRLTVL.

V gene TRBV5-1 combines with J gene TRBJ1-3; D is undetermined. The V gene's germline CDR1 is SGHRS and CDR2 YFSETQ. The ends were cut back, 0 bases at V and 0 bases at J, with 13 bases in the middle. This CDR3 spans 17 amino acids. The CDR3 bases are TGCGCCAGCAGCTTGGCCCCGGTGGGGAGCTCTGGAAACACCATATATTTT. Encoded protein: CASSLAPVGSSGNTIYF.

The chain's CDR3 is CASSLTPDFTGELFF. The CDR3, as DNA: TGTGCCAGCAGCTTAACCCCGGACTTCACCGGGGAGCTGTTTTTT. The chain couples TRBV7-3 to TRBJ2-2, with D possibly TRBD2 on 5 matching bases. Per the germline V gene, CDR1 is SGHTA and CDR2 is FQGTGA. The CDR3 length is 15 residues. V lost 0 bases, J lost 4 bases, and 9 bases lay in between.

The V and J genes are TRBV19 and TRBJ1-5; D possibly corresponds to TRBD1 (6 bases). Germline lookup yields CDR1 LNHDA and CDR2 SQIVND (reference sequence). The CDR3 consists of 15 residues. Trimming removed 5 bases from V and 5 bases from J, with 16 bases in between. The CDR3 DNA reads TGTGCCAGTAGTCAGATGGGGGGCCGTGATCAGCCCCAGCATTTT. Amino acid sequence: CASSQMGGRDQPQHF.

The CDR3 spells CASSLEPRTDTQYF. For the CDR3, the DNA is TGTGCCAGCAGCTTAGAACCCCGCACAGATACGCAGTATTTT. This chain joins TRBV11-3 and TRBJ2-3; D gene uncertain. There are 14 residues in the CDR3. V was cut by 0 bases and J by 1 base, with 5 bases left in between. The germline V gene encodes CDR1 SGHNT and CDR2 YENEEA.

The rearrangement joins TRBV7-9 to TRBJ2-7, with D possibly matching TRBD2 (6 bases). V was shortened by 5 bases and J by 10 bases, with 15 bases between the two germline ends. The CDR3 has 12 amino acids. From germline, CDR1 is SEHNR and CDR2 FQNEAQ (reference sequence). The CDR3 loop is CASSLMGGAQYF. The CDR3 DNA is TGTGCCAGCAGCCTCATGGGCGGGGCCCAGTACTTC.

V and J are TRBV25-1 and TRBJ2-2; TRBD2 aligns across 9 bases. Germline V gives CDR1 MGHDK, CDR2 SYGVNS. V was pared by 10 bases and J by 2 bases, with 8 bases of the junction left unmatched. CDR3 length: 15 residues. The CDR3 sequence is CATPRGRDNTGELFF. In DNA form, the CDR3 reads TGTGCCACCCCCCGCGGGAGGGACAACACCGGGGAGCTGTTTTTT. Combining the CDR3 with reference TRBV25-1 and TRBJ2-2 gives the whole variable domain EADIYQTPRYLVIGTGKKITLECSQTMGHDKMYWYQQDPGMELHLIHYSYGVNSTEKGDLSSESTVSRIRTEHFPLTLESARPSHTSQYLCATPRGRDNTGELFFGEGSRLTVL.

The chain employs TRBV19 and TRBJ1-5; D gene unclear. The length of the CDR3 is 13 residues. Per germline, CDR1 LNHDA and CDR2 SQIVND (reference sequence). V lost 1 base, J lost 6 bases, and 7 bases lay in between. CDR3 protein: CASSIAGGQPQHF. The CDR3 bases are TGTGCCAGTAGTATAGCAGGCGGTCAGCCCCAGCATTTT.